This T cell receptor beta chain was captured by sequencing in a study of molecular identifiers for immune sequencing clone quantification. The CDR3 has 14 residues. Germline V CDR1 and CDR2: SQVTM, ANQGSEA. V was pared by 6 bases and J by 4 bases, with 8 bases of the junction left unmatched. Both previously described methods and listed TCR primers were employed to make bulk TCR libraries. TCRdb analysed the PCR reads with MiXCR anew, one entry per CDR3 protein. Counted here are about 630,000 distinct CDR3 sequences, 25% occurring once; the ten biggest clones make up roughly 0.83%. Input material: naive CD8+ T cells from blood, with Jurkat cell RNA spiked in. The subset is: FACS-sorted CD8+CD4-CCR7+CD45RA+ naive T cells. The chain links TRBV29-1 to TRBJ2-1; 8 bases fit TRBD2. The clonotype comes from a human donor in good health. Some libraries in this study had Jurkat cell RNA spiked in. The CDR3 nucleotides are TGCAGCGTCGGGGGGGGGAGTTGGTACAATGAGCAGTTCTTC. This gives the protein CSVGGGSWYNEQFF.